This T cell receptor (beta chain) stems from a study of technical replicates of blood from a handful of donors. Profiled with immunoSEQ multiplex PCR; TCRdb holds only in-frame clones, not every one. The sample comprises 70,000 to 85,000 clones, nearly 97% of which are singletons, and about 0.25% rests with the top ten. The sequencing input was T cells isolated from PBMCs. This TCR derives from a human donor in good health.

CDR3 sequence (DNA): TGCAGCGTTAGGACTAGCTCCTACGAGCAGTACTTC. Residues: CSVRTSSYEQYF. The chain joins TRBV29-1 to TRBJ2-7; 7 bases agree with TRBD2. This CDR3 spans 12 amino acids. J gave up 0 bases and V 5 bases, and 1 base lay outside the gene matches. Germline CDR1 and CDR2: SQVTM and ANQGSEA.